This T cell receptor (beta chain) was sequenced in a study of blood T cell repertoires in COVID-19. About the study: Italy, Spain and the United States were the sources of the convalescent and acute COVID-19 samples. T cells, B-cell-depleted T cells, or PBMCs supplied cDNA or gDNA.

In the authors' methods: Researchers report that nucleated cell counts were estimated from reference gene primer amplification. Repertoires were generated with immunoSEQ multiplex PCR, while TCRdb's copy carries only in-frame clones and drops some. V and J calls and clone size are those listed in that table; D and trimming were worked out from the DNA. The sample shows a few hundred thousand clones, 89% of them seen only once. The CDR3 loop spans 16 amino acids. Germline loops: CDR1 MNHEY, CDR2 SVGAGI. V dropped 2 bases and J dropped 2 bases, with 12 bases sitting between them. The sample comprised peripheral blood. The genes are TRBV6-5 and TRBJ2-2; maybe TRBD1 (6 bases). The sequence derives from a man aged 50 to 60 with acute or convalescent COVID-19. The CDR3 nucleotides are TGTGCCAGCAGTTACGGGGACACCCGCAACACCGGGGAGCTGTTTTTT. Translation: CASSYGDTRNTGELFF.